These 22 T cell receptor beta chains were all obtained from the same sample, sequenced in a study of cytomegalovirus exposure and HLA in healthy donors. Only in-frame clones appear in the TCRdb table, and some are missing; sequencing was by immunoSEQ multiplex PCR. The sample yields 150,000 or so clones, about 95% seen once. Sequenced material: PBMCs. Receptors were obtained from a man between 18 and 29 years old in good health and CMV-seropositive.

The V and J genes are TRBV9 and TRBJ2-2; D is perhaps TRBD2 (5 bases). From germline, CDR1 is SGDLS and CDR2 YYNGEE. This CDR3 contains 15 residues. Trimming took off 0 bases at V and 4 bases at J, with 10 bases between the two ends. The DNA of the CDR3 is TGTGCCAGCAGCGTAGTCTCGGGGTCCACCGGGGAGCTGTTTTTT. Encoded protein: CASSVVSGSTGELFF. Complete variable domain (other parts from reference TRBV9 and TRBJ2-2): DSGVTQTPKHLITATGQRVTLRCSPRSGDLSVYWYQQSLDQGLQFLIQYYNGEERAKGNILERFSAQQFPDLHSELNLSSLELGDSALYFCASSVVSGSTGELFFGEGSRLTVL.

The chain employs TRBV28 and TRBJ2-7, with TRBD2 matching 11 bases. CDR3 length: 16 residues. V dropped 6 bases and J dropped 0; count of bases not matched to a gene: 7. CDR1 is MDHEN, CDR2 SYDVKM, per germline. CDR3 coding DNA: TGTGCCAGCAGACTCCAGACTAGCGGGACCTCCTACGAGCAGTACTTC. It codes for CASRLQTSGTSYEQYF.

V and J are TRBV7-9 and TRBJ2-1; D ambiguous. CDR1 and CDR2 from the germline V gene are SEHNR and FQNEAQ (reference sequence). This CDR3 has 14 amino acids. V gave up 3 bases and J gave up 0 bases, with 6 bases separating them. As DNA, the CDR3 is TGTGCCAGCAGCTTTACAAGCTCCTACAATGAGCAGTTCTTC. This encodes CASSFTSSYNEQFF.

The gene calls are TRBV7-9 and TRBJ1-6; D is possibly TRBD1 (5 bases). Trimming shortened V by 6 bases and J by 7 bases, and 13 bases separated the two germline ends. This CDR3 is built from 14 residues. From germline, CDR1 is SEHNR and CDR2 FQNEAQ (reference sequence). The CDR3 loop reads CASSFIQENSPLHF. The CDR3, as DNA: TGTGCCAGCAGTTTCATACAGGAGAATTCACCCCTCCACTTT.

The chain combines TRBV28 with TRBJ2-5; 8 nucleotides line up with TRBD2. The J call is in doubt because the DNA end fits TRBJ2-7 better. Germline CDR1 and CDR2: MDHEN and SYDVKM. The CDR3 runs to 15 residues. The CDR3 DNA reads TGTGCCAGCCGATTTACGGGACTAGGTACTTACGAGCAGTACTTC. Encoded protein: CASRFTGLGTYEQYF.

The chain joins TRBV9 to TRBJ2-7, with TRBD2 as a possible D gene (6 bases). Germline V gene data show CDR1 as SGDLS and CDR2 as YYNGEE. The V end was cut by 5 bases, the J end by 7 bases, with 13 bases between. This CDR3 is built from 12 residues. DNA of the CDR3: TGTGCCAGCAGTGCCTCCCGGGGGGAGCAGTACTTC. Protein sequence: CASSASRGEQYF. The full variable domain, rest sourced from reference TRBV9 and TRBJ2-7, is DSGVTQTPKHLITATGQRVTLRCSPRSGDLSVYWYQQSLDQGLQFLIQYYNGEERAKGNILERFSAQQFPDLHSELNLSSLELGDSALYFCASSASRGEQYFGPGTRLTVT.

The chain joins TRBV19 to TRBJ1-2, with D possibly matching TRBD1 (5 bases). Trimming cost V 3 bases and J 4 bases, with 9 bases left between them. The germline gives CDR1 LNHDA, CDR2 SQIVND (reference sequence). This CDR3 is built from 13 residues. The CDR3 region is CASSMGGTYGYTF. In DNA form, the CDR3 reads TGTGCCAGTAGTATGGGGGGTACCTATGGCTACACCTTC.

The genes are TRBV4-2 and TRBJ2-3; 10 nucleotides line up with TRBD2. This CDR3 comprises 16 residues. With 2 bases clipped from V and 4 bases from J, the junction kept 6 bases outside the gene matches. Germline loops: CDR1 LGHNA, CDR2 YNFKEQ. The DNA for the CDR3 is TGTGCCAGCAGCCAATCCATAGCGGGAGGCCCAGATACGCAGTATTTT. Translated, it gives CASSQSIAGGPDTQYF.

The genes are TRBV15 and TRBJ1-2, with D possibly being TRBD1 (6 bases). Germline lookup yields CDR1 LNHNV and CDR2 YYDKDF (reference sequence). CDR3 length: 12 amino acids. V lost 5 bases to trimming and J lost 6 bases, with 10 bases between them. The CDR3 protein is CATSLHRDGYTF. The CDR3 region has the DNA TGTGCCACCAGCTTACACAGGGATGGCTACACCTTC.

CDR3 sequence (DNA): TGTGCCAGCAGCCTCCCCGCTGGGGCGGTCCAAGAGACCCAGTACTTC. Its protein product is CASSLPAGAVQETQYF. V usage is TRBV7-9 and J usage is TRBJ2-5; tentative D call: TRBD1 (5 bases). Trimming cost V 5 bases and J 1 base, with 17 bases left between them. Germline CDR1 reads SEHNR; CDR2 reads FQNEAQ (reference sequence). This CDR3 is 16 amino acids long.

This chain uses TRBV18 with TRBJ1-1; 9 nucleotides agree with TRBD1. Germline V gene sequence: CDR1 KGHSH, CDR2 LQKENI. The CDR3 spans 15 residues. After removal of 2 bases from V and 3 bases from J, the junction contained 4 bases not matched to a gene. The CDR3 region is CASSPGQGRDTEAFF. Written as DNA, the CDR3 is TGTGCCAGCTCACCAGGACAGGGGAGGGACACTGAAGCTTTCTTT.

This chain uses TRBV28 with TRBJ2-5, with 13 bases fitting TRBD2. Germline V gene data show CDR1 as MDHEN and CDR2 as SYDVKM. Trimming removed 8 bases from V and 4 bases from J; junction bases left unmatched: 1. The CDR3 extends over 13 amino acids. CDR3 DNA sequence: TGTGCCAGCCGGACTAGCGGGAGAGAGACCCAGTACTTC. It yields the protein CASRTSGRETQYF.

This sequence joins TRBV28 and TRBJ2-7, with 11 bases identical to TRBD2. The CDR3 has 15 amino acids. The germline CDR1 and CDR2 sequences are MDHEN and SYDVKM. With V trimmed by 5 bases and J by 4 bases, 7 bases remained unmatched. As DNA, the CDR3 is TGTGCCAGCAGTGATAGCGGGAGGGGGCCATACGAGCAGTACTTC. This gives the protein CASSDSGRGPYEQYF.

The rearrangement links TRBV4-1 to TRBJ1-4; a weak D match, TRBD1 (5 bases). CDR3 length: 16 residues. Trimming stripped 4 bases from V and 8 bases from J, with 20 bases between. Germline assignment: CDR1 MGHRA and CDR2 YSYEKL. The CDR3 loop reads CASSPRPRAGEEKLFF. DNA for the CDR3: TGCGCCAGCAGCCCGCGCCCCAGGGCGGGAGAGGAAAAACTGTTTTTT.

This rearrangement joins TRBV5-6 to TRBJ2-7; 7 bases are shared with TRBD2. With 0 bases clipped from V and 1 base from J, the junction kept 7 bases outside the gene matches. The CDR3 is 16 amino acids. Germline CDR1 reads SGHDT; CDR2 reads YYEEEE. CDR3 in amino acids: CASSLGLRERSYEQYF. The CDR3 nucleotides read TGTGCCAGCAGCTTGGGGTTGCGGGAGAGGTCCTACGAGCAGTACTTC.

The rearrangement links TRBV5-1 to TRBJ2-3; tentatively, D is TRBD1 (7 bases). CDR3 length equals 17 residues. Germline loops: CDR1 SGHRS, CDR2 YFSETQ. V was shortened by 4 bases and J by 10 bases, with 28 bases between the two germline ends. The CDR3 loop reads CASSTNPGTQGVDAQYF. The DNA for the CDR3 is TGCGCCAGCAGCACGAACCCCGGGACTCAGGGGGTAGACGCGCAGTATTTT.

The chain links TRBV7-6 to TRBJ2-2; 12 nucleotides match TRBD2. Germline values: CDR1 SGHVS, CDR2 FNYEAQ. CDR3 size: 17 residues. V lost 2 bases, J lost 7 bases, and 8 bases stayed unmatched. The CDR3 bases are TGTGCCAGCAGCTTACTAGCGGGAGGGCCCCTCGGCGGGGAGCTGTTTTTT. Translation: CASSLLAGGPLGGELFF.

The J gene is TRBJ2-7, the V gene TRBV18, with D tentatively TRBD1 (6 bases). The ends were cut back, 3 bases at V and 3 bases at J, with 9 bases in the middle. The CDR3 contains 13 residues. Germline V CDR1 and CDR2: KGHSH, LQKENI. CDR3 protein: CASSPTQGYEQYF. CDR3 sequence (DNA): TGTGCCAGCTCACCTACACAGGGCTACGAGCAGTACTTC.

The chain has TRBV19 and TRBJ1-2, with 7 bases identical to TRBD1. The CDR3 runs to 14 residues. The junction had 4 bases not matched to a gene; V was cut back by 3 bases and J by 3 bases. Per the germline V gene, CDR1 is LNHDA and CDR2 is SQIVND (reference sequence). The DNA for the CDR3 is TGTGCCAGTAGTATCCTCAGGGGGGACTATGGCTACACCTTC. This gives the protein CASSILRGDYGYTF.

The genes are TRBV6-1 and TRBJ1-6, with 10 bases fitting TRBD1. Trimming at V came to 6 bases and at J to 9 bases, leaving 5 bases not matched to a gene. This CDR3 has 14 amino acids. Germline CDR1 reads MNHNS; CDR2 reads SASEGT. CDR3 amino acids: CASRPTGGGSPLHF. Written as DNA, the CDR3 is TGTGCCAGCAGACCGACAGGGGGCGGTTCACCCCTCCACTTT.

This sequence joins TRBV5-1 and TRBJ2-7; 7 nucleotides line up with TRBD1. This CDR3 has 14 residues. The V gene's germline CDR1 is SGHRS and CDR2 YFSETQ. V lost 4 bases, J lost 1 base, and 5 bases stayed unmatched. CDR3 amino acids: CASSANRGSYEQYF. The CDR3 bases are TGCGCCAGCAGCGCCAACAGGGGTTCCTACGAGCAGTACTTC.

The rearrangement joins TRBV5-1 to TRBJ2-1, with D perhaps TRBD1 (5 bases). Trimming cost V 0 bases and J 0 bases, with 22 bases left between them. The length of the CDR3 is 20 residues. Germline V gene lookup returns CDR1 SGHRS and CDR2 YFSETQ. The CDR3 sequence: CASSLDPTYDSPSSYNEQFF. The CDR3 region has the DNA TGCGCCAGCAGCTTGGACCCCACCTACGACAGCCCGAGCTCCTACAATGAGCAGTTCTTC.